Shown below are 29 T cell receptor beta chains from a single sample sequenced in a study of molecular identifiers for immune sequencing clone quantification (dated by TCRdb to the late 2010s). Library generation was performed with PCR. These reads were obtained on a NextSeq 500. TCRdb reprocessing: public reads trimmed at Q25 with fastp, clones called with MiXCR, in-frame beta chains kept. Entries that share a CDR3 protein sequence are merged under the most common genes and DNA. Here the sample has about 500,000 distinct CDR3 sequences; approximately 25% occur a single time. Jointly, the top ten make up roughly 0.77% of the sample. The sequencing sample was made of naive CD8+ T cells from blood, with Jurkat cell RNA spiked in. The meaning of the sample's cell subset or site label: FACS-sorted CD8+CD4-CCR7+CD45RA+ naive T cells. These receptors were taken from a human donor in good health. Some libraries in this study had Jurkat cell RNA spiked in.

This clonotype was counted between two and nine times. The J gene is TRBJ2-2, the V gene TRBV24-1; the match to TRBD1 covers 7 bases. Per germline, CDR1 KGHDR and CDR2 SFDVKD. The CDR3 length is 16 residues. J was trimmed by 5 bases and V by 0 bases; bases with no gene match: 5. In DNA, the CDR3 is TGTGCCACCAGTGATTTGGGGACCAGGGGGACCGGGGAGCTGTTTTTT. Protein sequence: CATSDLGTRGTGELFF.

Points on this clonotype: A much larger clone differs from this one at a single base, so this may be a read error. The genes are TRBV6-6 and TRBJ1-2; no clear D. This CDR3 spans 10 amino acids. CDR1 is MNHNY and CDR2 is SVGAGI in the germline V gene (reference sequence). In DNA, the CDR3 is TGTGCCAGCAATGGCTATGGCCACACCTTC. This gives the protein CASNGYGHTF.

In this sample, this clonotype turned up many times. V gene TRBV7-6 combines with J gene TRBJ2-3; TRBD1 or TRBD2 may be the D gene (7 bases each). The germline V gene has CDR1 SGHVS and CDR2 FNYEAQ. Trimming pared 0 bases from V and 1 base from J, leaving 14 bases between. This CDR3 region has 17 residues. CDR3 amino acids: CASSLAGGGGRTDTQYF. CDR3 sequence (DNA): TGTGCCAGCAGCTTAGCAGGGGGCGGGGGACGCACAGATACGCAGTATTTT.

V and J are TRBV29-1 and TRBJ2-3, with D perhaps matching TRBD2 (6 bases). Germline V lookup: CDR1 SQVTM, CDR2 ANQGSEA. The CDR3 has 14 residues. The V end lost 6 bases, the J end lost 1 base, and 14 bases lay between the germline ends. The CDR3 loop is CSVWGELGTDTQYF. The CDR3 DNA sequence: TGCAGCGTCTGGGGGGAGTTGGGCACAGATACGCAGTATTTT.

The sample holds a few counts of this clonotype. V and J are TRBV7-6 and TRBJ1-4; tentatively, D is TRBD1 (5 bases). This CDR3 spans 14 amino acids. The germline V gene has CDR1 SGHVS and CDR2 FNYEAQ. V was cut by 3 bases and J by 6 bases, with 11 bases left in between. The DNA of the CDR3 is TGTGCCAGCAGCTTGTGGGACGGGGATGAAAAACTGTTTTTT. Translated, it gives CASSLWDGDEKLFF.

This clonotype was counted between two and nine times. This sequence joins TRBV27 and TRBJ1-4; a weak D match, TRBD1 (5 bases). Trimming left V 5 bases short and J 3 bases short, with 13 bases between. Germline CDR1 is MNHEY and CDR2 is SMNVEV (reference sequence). This CDR3 contains 15 residues. This chain's CDR3 is CASSPRDGSNEKLFF. The CDR3 DNA follows: TGTGCCAGCAGTCCTAGGGACGGATCTAATGAAAAACTGTTTTTT. Together with reference TRBV27 and TRBJ1-4, the CDR3 gives the full variable domain: EAQVTQNPRYLITVTGKKLTVTCSQNMNHEYMSWYRQDPGLGLRQIYYSMNVEVTDKGDVPEGYKVSRKEKRNFPLILESPSPNQTSLYFCASSPRDGSNEKLFFGSGTQLSVL.

The rearrangement links TRBV6-6 to TRBJ2-1; 9 bases are shared with TRBD1. This CDR3 has 21 residues. V was clipped by 2 bases and J by 2 bases; unmatched bases: 19. Germline CDR1 reads MNHNY; CDR2 reads SVGAGI (reference sequence). CDR3 sequence reads: CASSYPVVSDRGDYAYNEQFF. In DNA, the CDR3 is TGTGCCAGCAGTTACCCAGTCGTTAGCGACAGGGGGGACTACGCCTACAATGAGCAGTTCTTC.

The chain has TRBV11-1 and TRBJ2-7; 8 positions match TRBD1. The V and J ends lost 1 base and 3 bases, in that order; junction bases with no gene match: 14. Germline CDR1 is SGHAT and CDR2 is FQDESV (reference sequence). The CDR3 consists of 18 residues. The CDR3 is CASSLVRPGETGVYEQYF. The CDR3 DNA is TGTGCCAGCAGCTTAGTTCGCCCGGGCGAGACAGGGGTCTACGAGCAGTACTTC.

This clonotype was picked up many times. The rearrangement uses TRBV4-1 and TRBJ2-7, with 9 bases fitting TRBD2. CDR1 and CDR2 (germline): MGHRA, YSYEKL. V lost 0 bases and J lost 7; bases outside the gene matches: 7. This CDR3 is built from 15 residues. CDR3: CASSQDPLAGYEQYF. The CDR3 DNA sequence: TGCGCCAGCAGCCAAGATCCGCTAGCGGGGTATGAGCAGTACTTC.

This rearrangement joins TRBV2 to TRBJ2-7; no definite D call. With 5 bases removed from V and 4 bases from J, the gap between germline ends came to 15 bases. Germline V gene sequence: CDR1 SNHLY, CDR2 FYNNEI. This CDR3 region has 14 residues. DNA of the CDR3: TGTGCCAGCAGTCCCCCCGTAGTATCGTACGAGCAGTACTTC. As protein: CASSPPVVSYEQYF.

This clonotype was seen only a few times. This rearrangement joins TRBV27 to TRBJ1-5, with D possibly being TRBD1 (6 bases). Looked up from germline, CDR1 is MNHEY and CDR2 is SMNVEV (reference sequence). The CDR3 totals 14 residues. Trimming shortened V by 2 bases and J by 3 bases, and 8 bases separated the two germline ends. The CDR3, as DNA: TGTGCCAGCAGTTTAAGGGGACACAATCAGCCCCAGCATTTT. Its protein product is CASSLRGHNQPQHF.

This clonotype occurred a few times. The chain combines TRBV4-3 with TRBJ2-3; possible D gene TRBD2, 6 bases. The CDR3 totals 19 residues. V shed 0 bases and J shed 3 bases, with 22 bases lying between them. The germline CDR1 and CDR2 sequences are LGHNA and YSLEER. The CDR3, as DNA: TGCGCCAGCAGCCAAGATCTGGACGGGTGGAGGGCCCCGACAGATACGCAGTATTTT. Its protein is CASSQDLDGWRAPTDTQYF.

This clonotype has more than one count but fewer than ten. The rearrangement links TRBV6-5 to TRBJ2-2; perhaps TRBD1 as D (6 bases). Between the trimmed V and J ends, which lost 5 bases and 7 bases, there was a span of 17 bases. The germline V gene has CDR1 MNHEY and CDR2 SVGAGI. The CDR3 totals 15 residues. CDR3 sequence: CASSQLTGLIGELFF. CDR3 sequence (DNA): TGTGCCAGCAGTCAACTTACAGGGCTCATCGGGGAGCTGTTTTTT.

The chain uses TRBV27 and TRBJ2-5, with unresolved D. Trimming pared 4 bases from V and 0 bases from J, leaving 15 bases between. Per germline, CDR1 MNHEY and CDR2 SMNVEV (reference sequence). This CDR3 has 16 residues. Here the CDR3 reads CASSSKPPPYQETQYF. CDR3 bases: TGTGCCAGCAGTTCCAAACCACCTCCGTACCAAGAGACCCAGTACTTC.

This CDR3 is CASSFPPRLAGGPFNEQFF. CDR3 DNA sequence: TGTGCCAGCAGCTTCCCTCCTCGACTAGCGGGAGGGCCCTTCAATGAGCAGTTCTTC. The gene calls are TRBV7-9 and TRBJ2-1; 14 bases line up with TRBD2. With V trimmed by 3 bases and J by 6 bases, 13 bases remained unmatched. The CDR3 is made up of 19 amino acids. In germline, CDR1 is SEHNR, CDR2 FQNEAQ (reference sequence). Using reference TRBV7-9 and TRBJ2-1 for the parts outside the CDR3, the full variable domain is DTGVSQNPRHKITKRGQNVTFRCDPISEHNRLYWYRQTLGQGPEFLTYFQNEAQLEKSRLLSDRFSAERPKGSFSTLEIQRTEQGDSAMYLCASSFPPRLAGGPFNEQFFGPGTRLTVL.

Regarding this clonotype: This clone may be a read error of a much larger clone one base away. V gene TRBV7-2 combines with J gene TRBJ2-4; 8 bases are shared with TRBD2. The CDR3 covers 12 residues. The germline V gene has CDR1 SGHTA and CDR2 FQGNSA. Here the CDR3 DNA reads TGTGCCAGCGGCTTAGCGGGGACTCCTAAGTACTTC. As protein: CASGLAGTPKYF.

In its sample, this clonotype was seen a few times. This chain joins TRBV24-1 and TRBJ2-5; the match to TRBD2 covers 16 bases. The CDR3 sequence is 16 residues long. V lost 4 bases, J lost 5 bases, and 3 bases stayed unmatched. The V gene's germline CDR1 is KGHDR and CDR2 SFDVKD. The CDR3: CATSEGTSGRGETQYF. The CDR3, as DNA: TGTGCCACCAGTGAAGGGACTAGCGGGAGGGGGGAGACCCAGTACTTC.

The V gene is TRBV19, the J gene TRBJ2-1; D is unclear. The CDR3 runs to 13 residues. Trimming cost V 4 bases and J 1 base, with 5 bases left between them. Looked up from germline, CDR1 is LNHDA and CDR2 is SQIVND (reference sequence). CDR3 region: CASSTLSYNEQFF. CDR3 DNA sequence: TGTGCCAGTAGTACCCTGTCCTACAATGAGCAGTTCTTC.

As regards this clonotype: A junction boundary mismatches the germline segment, possibly from a read error. This chain joins TRBV19 and TRBJ2-7; 9 bases align to TRBD1. Germline V gene lookup returns CDR1 LNHDA and CDR2 SQIVND (reference sequence). CDR3 length: 14 amino acids. The CDR3 here is CAATRDRDTYEQCF. CDR3 DNA: TGTGCCGCAACCCGGGACAGGGACACCTACGAGCAGTGCTTC.

This clonotype was observed a few times. The rearrangement links TRBV12-3 or TRBV12-4 to TRBJ2-1, with D hard to call. The V gene lost 4 bases and the J gene lost 1 base, with 11 bases spanning the gap. The CDR3 loop spans 15 amino acids. CDR3 loop: CASSSQVGSYNEQFF. For the CDR3, the DNA is TGTGCCAGCAGTTCCCAGGTGGGGTCCTACAATGAGCAGTTCTTC.

Worth noting for this clonotype: This clone may be a read error of a much larger clone one base away. The chain is built from TRBV12-3 or TRBV12-4 and TRBJ1-5; D gene uncertain. This CDR3 has 13 residues. Deletions cut 8 bases from V and 3 bases from J, with 11 bases between. CDR3 amino acids: CASGLGYNQPQHF. CDR3 bases: TGTGCCAGCGGTCTGGGCTACAATCAGCCCCAGCATTTT.

The genes are TRBV20-1 and TRBJ2-7; D call uncertain. The V end was cut by 0 bases, the J end by 3 bases, with 9 bases between. Germline CDR1 DFQATT, CDR2 SNEGSKA (reference sequence). The CDR3 length is 13 residues. The CDR3 bases are TGCAGTGCTAGAGATATGAGCGACTACGAGCAGTACTTC. Protein product: CSARDMSDYEQYF.

This clonotype has only a few counts. This chain uses TRBV25-1 with TRBJ2-3; D possibly matches TRBD1 or TRBD2 (5 bases each). This CDR3 comprises 13 residues. The germline gives CDR1 MGHDK, CDR2 SYGVNS. Trimming removed 10 bases from V and 0 bases from J, with 11 bases in between. The CDR3 DNA sequence: TGTGCCACCAGGGACGACAGCACAGATACGCAGTATTTT. It encodes CATRDDSTDTQYF.

A remark on this clonotype: A read error may be the cause here, since a much bigger clone is one base away. The rearrangement uses TRBV6-2 or TRBV6-3 and TRBJ2-3; 13 bases fit TRBD2. The CDR3 sequence is 17 residues long. Germline-derived CDR1 and CDR2 are MNHEY and SVGEGT. V lost 7 bases and J lost 5; bases outside the gene matches: 12. The CDR3 is CASILKTSGGPRDTQYF. The CDR3 bases are TGTGCCAGCATCCTTAAGACTAGCGGGGGGCCTCGAGATACGCAGTATTTT.

This clonotype was recorded many times. The chain combines TRBV29-1 with TRBJ2-7; the D gene is possibly TRBD2 (6 bases). Germline CDR1 SQVTM, CDR2 ANQGSEA. The CDR3 loop spans 12 amino acids. The ends were cut back, 4 bases at V and 7 bases at J, with 14 bases in the middle. The CDR3 is CSVGRDPGEQYF. DNA of the CDR3: TGCAGCGTTGGGCGGGATCCAGGAGAGCAGTACTTC.

On this clonotype itself: The conserved phenylalanine or tryptophan is not found at the CDR3 terminus, so this likely reflects a read error. The rearrangement links TRBV14 to TRBJ1-1, with D hard to call. Germline CDR1 reads SGHDN; CDR2 reads FVKESK. The CDR3 sequence is 15 residues long. The V and J ends lost 3 bases and 7 bases respectively, with 18 bases between them. CDR3 sequence reads: CASSHRDAPISEAFL. The CDR3 DNA follows: TGTGCCAGCAGCCATAGGGATGCCCCCATAAGTGAAGCTTTCTTG.

On this clonotype: One base away lies a much larger clone, so this may be a sequencing read error. The missing conserved phenylalanine or tryptophan at the end of this CDR3 makes a read error likely. V is TRBV29-1 and J is TRBJ2-7, with D possibly being TRBD1 (5 bases). Germline values: CDR1 SQVTM, CDR2 ANQGSEA. This CDR3 is built from 12 residues. V shed 4 bases and J shed 3 bases, with 10 bases lying between them. Here the CDR3 DNA reads TGCAGCGTTGCAGGGATTGGCTACGAGCAGTACTGC. Its protein is CSVAGIGYEQYC.

In regard to this clonotype: A clone one base away is much larger, so this may be a read error. The CDR3 DNA reads as TGCGGCGTTAAAACTAGCGGGGGTTTCAAGGAGCAGTACTTC. It codes for CGVKTSGGFKEQYF. This chain uses TRBV29-1 with TRBJ2-7; 11 nucleotides agree with TRBD2. CDR3 length: 14 amino acids. The germline CDR1 and CDR2 sequences are SQVTM and ANQGSEA.

This clonotype was seen a few times. The genes are TRBV28 and TRBJ2-5; D unresolved. Trimming pared 4 bases from V and 2 bases from J, leaving 14 bases between. Germline lookup yields CDR1 MDHEN and CDR2 SYDVKM. The CDR3 covers 15 residues. The chain's CDR3 is CASSSTWGTQETQYF. For the CDR3, the DNA is TGTGCCAGCAGTTCGACCTGGGGTACACAAGAGACCCAGTACTTC.